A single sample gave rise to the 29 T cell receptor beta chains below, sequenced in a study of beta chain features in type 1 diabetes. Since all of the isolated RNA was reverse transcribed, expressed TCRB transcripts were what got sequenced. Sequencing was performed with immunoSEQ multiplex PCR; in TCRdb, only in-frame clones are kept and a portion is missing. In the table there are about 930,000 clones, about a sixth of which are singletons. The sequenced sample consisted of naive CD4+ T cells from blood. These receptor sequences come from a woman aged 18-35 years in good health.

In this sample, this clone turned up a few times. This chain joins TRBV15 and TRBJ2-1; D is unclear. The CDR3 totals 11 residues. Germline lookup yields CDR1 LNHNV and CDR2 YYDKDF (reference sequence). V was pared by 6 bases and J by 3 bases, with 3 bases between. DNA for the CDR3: TGTGCCACCAGTGTCTACAATGAGCAGTTCTTC. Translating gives CATSVYNEQFF.

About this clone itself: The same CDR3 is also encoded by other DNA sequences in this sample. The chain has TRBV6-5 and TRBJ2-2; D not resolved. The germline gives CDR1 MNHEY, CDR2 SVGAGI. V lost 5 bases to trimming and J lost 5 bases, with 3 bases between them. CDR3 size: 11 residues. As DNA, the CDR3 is TGTGCCAGCAGTCGAACCGGGGAGCTGTTTTTT. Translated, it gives CASSRTGELFF.

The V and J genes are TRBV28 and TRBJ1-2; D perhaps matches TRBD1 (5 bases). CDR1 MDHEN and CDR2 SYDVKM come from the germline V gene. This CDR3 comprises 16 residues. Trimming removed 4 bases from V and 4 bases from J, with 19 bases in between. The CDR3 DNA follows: TGTGCCAGCAGTTCGTATCAGGGTTATAGGGTCTATGGCTACACCTTC. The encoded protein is CASSSYQGYRVYGYTF.

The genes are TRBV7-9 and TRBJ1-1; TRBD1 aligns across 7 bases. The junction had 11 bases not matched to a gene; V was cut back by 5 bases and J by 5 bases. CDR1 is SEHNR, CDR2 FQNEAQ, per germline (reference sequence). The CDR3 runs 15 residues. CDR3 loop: CASSPPKTGVTEAFF. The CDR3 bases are TGTGCCAGCAGCCCCCCTAAAACAGGGGTGACTGAAGCTTTCTTT.

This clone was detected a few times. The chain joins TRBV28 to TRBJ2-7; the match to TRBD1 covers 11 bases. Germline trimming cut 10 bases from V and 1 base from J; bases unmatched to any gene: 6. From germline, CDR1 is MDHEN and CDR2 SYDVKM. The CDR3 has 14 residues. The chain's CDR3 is CATKGTGGSYEQYF. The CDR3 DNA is TGTGCCACCAAGGGGACAGGGGGTTCCTACGAGCAGTACTTC.

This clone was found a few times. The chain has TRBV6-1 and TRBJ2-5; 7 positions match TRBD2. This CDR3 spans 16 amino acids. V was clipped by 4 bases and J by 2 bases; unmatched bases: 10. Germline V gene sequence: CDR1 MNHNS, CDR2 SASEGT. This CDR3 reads CASSGLGGWRQETQYF. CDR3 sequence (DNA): TGTGCCAGCAGTGGTTTGGGGGGGTGGAGGCAAGAGACCCAGTACTTC.

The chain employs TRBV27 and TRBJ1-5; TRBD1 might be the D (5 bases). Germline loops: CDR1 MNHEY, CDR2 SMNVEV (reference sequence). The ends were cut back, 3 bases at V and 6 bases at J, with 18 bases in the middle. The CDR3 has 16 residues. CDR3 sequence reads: CASSLRRDPGGQPQHF. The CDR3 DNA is TGTGCCAGCAGTTTGCGACGGGACCCTGGAGGTCAGCCCCAGCATTTT.

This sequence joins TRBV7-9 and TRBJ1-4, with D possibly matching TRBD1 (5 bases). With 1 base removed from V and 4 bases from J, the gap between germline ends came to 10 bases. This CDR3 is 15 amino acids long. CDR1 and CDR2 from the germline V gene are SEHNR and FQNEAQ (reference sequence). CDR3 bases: TGTGCCAGCAGCTTAGTGTGGGACGGTAATGAAAAACTGTTTTTT. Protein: CASSLVWDGNEKLFF.

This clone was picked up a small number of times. CDR3 in DNA: TGCGCCAGCAGCCAAGATTGGTATGGGGCGACCGGCACAGATACGCAGTATTTT. Translation: CASSQDWYGATGTDTQYF. This chain uses TRBV4-3 with TRBJ2-3; possibly TRBD1 for D (5 bases). CDR3 length equals 18 residues. From germline, CDR1 is LGHNA and CDR2 YSLEER. V shed 0 bases and J shed 1 base, with 17 bases lying between them.

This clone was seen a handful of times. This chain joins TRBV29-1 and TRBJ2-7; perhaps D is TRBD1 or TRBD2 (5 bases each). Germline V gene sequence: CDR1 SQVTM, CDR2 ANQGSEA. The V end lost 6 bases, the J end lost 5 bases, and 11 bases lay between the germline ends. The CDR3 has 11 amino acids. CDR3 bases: TGCAGCGTACTAGGGGTCCACGAGCAGTACTTC. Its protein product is CSVLGVHEQYF.

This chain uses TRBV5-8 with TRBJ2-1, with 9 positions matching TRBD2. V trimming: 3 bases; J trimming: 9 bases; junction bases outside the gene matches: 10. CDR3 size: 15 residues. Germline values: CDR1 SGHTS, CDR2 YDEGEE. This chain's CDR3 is CASSSSLAGGSEQFF. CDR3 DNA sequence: TGTGCCAGCAGCTCCAGTTTGGCGGGAGGGTCTGAGCAGTTCTTC.

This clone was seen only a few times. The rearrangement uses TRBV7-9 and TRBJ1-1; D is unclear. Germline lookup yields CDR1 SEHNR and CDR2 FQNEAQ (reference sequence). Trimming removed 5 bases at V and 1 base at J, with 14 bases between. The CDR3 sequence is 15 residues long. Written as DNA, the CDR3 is TGTGCCAGCAGCCCCCCCCGTATGGGGAACACTGAAGCTTTCTTT. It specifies CASSPPRMGNTEAFF.

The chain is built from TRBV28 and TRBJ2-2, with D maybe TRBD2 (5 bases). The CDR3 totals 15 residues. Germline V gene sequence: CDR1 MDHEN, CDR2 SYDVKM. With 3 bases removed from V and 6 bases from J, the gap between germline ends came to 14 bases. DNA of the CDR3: TGTGCCAGCAGTTTTAAGCTAGCTTTCCCCGGGGAGCTGTTTTTT. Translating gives CASSFKLAFPGELFF.

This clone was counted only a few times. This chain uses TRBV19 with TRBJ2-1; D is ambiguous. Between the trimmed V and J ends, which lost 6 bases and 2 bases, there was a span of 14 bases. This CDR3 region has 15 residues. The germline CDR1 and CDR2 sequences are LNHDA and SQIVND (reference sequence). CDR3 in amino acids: CASRDGSRAYNEQFF. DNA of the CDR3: TGTGCCAGTAGAGACGGGTCCCGCGCCTACAATGAGCAGTTCTTC.

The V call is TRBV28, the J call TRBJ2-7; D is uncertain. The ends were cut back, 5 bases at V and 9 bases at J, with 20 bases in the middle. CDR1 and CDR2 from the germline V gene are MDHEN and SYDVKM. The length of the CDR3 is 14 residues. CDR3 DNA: TGTGCCAGCAGTGTAGCTGCCGTGCCACTCCGGCAGTACTTC. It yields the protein CASSVAAVPLRQYF.

CDR3 protein: CASSGLYNEQFF. CDR3 DNA sequence: TGTGCCAGCTCGGGACTTTACAATGAGCAGTTCTTC. The chain employs TRBV5-8 and TRBJ2-1; possibly TRBD2 for D (6 bases). V was shortened by 7 bases and J by 4 bases, with 9 bases between the two germline ends. The CDR3 is 12 amino acids. In germline, CDR1 is SGHTS, CDR2 YDEGEE.

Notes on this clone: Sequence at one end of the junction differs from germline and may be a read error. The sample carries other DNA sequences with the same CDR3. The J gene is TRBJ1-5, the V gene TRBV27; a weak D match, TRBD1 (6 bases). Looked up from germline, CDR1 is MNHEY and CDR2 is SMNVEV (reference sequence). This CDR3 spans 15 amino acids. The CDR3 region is CASSFSRGRNQPQHF. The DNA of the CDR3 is TGTGCCAGCAGTTTCAGCAGGGGACGCAATCAGCCTCAGCATTTT.

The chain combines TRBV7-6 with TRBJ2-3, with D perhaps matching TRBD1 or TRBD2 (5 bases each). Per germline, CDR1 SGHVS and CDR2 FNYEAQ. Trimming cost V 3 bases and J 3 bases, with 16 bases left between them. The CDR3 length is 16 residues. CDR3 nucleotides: TGTGCCAGCAGCTTTTCGAGGGACCGACTTACAGATACGCAGTATTTT. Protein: CASSFSRDRLTDTQYF. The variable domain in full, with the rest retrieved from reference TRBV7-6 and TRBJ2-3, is GAGVSQSPRYKVTKRGQDVALRCDPISGHVSLYWYRQALGQGPEFLTYFNYEAQQDKSGLPNDRFSAERPEGSISTLTIQRTEQRDSAMYRCASSFSRDRLTDTQYFGPGTRLTVL.

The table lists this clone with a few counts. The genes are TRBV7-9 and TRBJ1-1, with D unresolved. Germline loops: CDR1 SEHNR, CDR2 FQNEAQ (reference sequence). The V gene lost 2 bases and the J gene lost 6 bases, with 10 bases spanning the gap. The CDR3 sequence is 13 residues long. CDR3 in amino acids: CASSLKGVAEAFF. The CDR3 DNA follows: TGTGCCAGCAGCTTAAAAGGAGTTGCTGAAGCTTTCTTT. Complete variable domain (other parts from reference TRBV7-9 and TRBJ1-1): DTGVSQNPRHKITKRGQNVTFRCDPISEHNRLYWYRQTLGQGPEFLTYFQNEAQLEKSRLLSDRFSAERPKGSFSTLEIQRTEQGDSAMYLCASSLKGVAEAFFGQGTRLTVV.

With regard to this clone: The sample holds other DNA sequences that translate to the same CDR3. The CDR3 sequence is CASSPPSSYNEQFF. The DNA of the CDR3 is TGTGCCAGCTCACCCCCGAGCTCCTACAATGAGCAGTTCTTC. The V and J genes are TRBV18 and TRBJ2-1; D remains ambiguous. The germline V gene has CDR1 KGHSH and CDR2 LQKENI. The CDR3 runs to 14 residues. V lost 3 bases and J lost 0, with 6 bases in between. Based on the CDR3 plus reference TRBV18 and TRBJ2-1, the full variable domain is NAGVMQNPRHLVRRRGQEARLRCSPMKGHSHVYWYRQLPEEGLKFMVYLQKENIIDESGMPKERFSAEFPKEGPSILRIQQVVRGDSAAYFCASSPPSSYNEQFFGPGTRLTVL.

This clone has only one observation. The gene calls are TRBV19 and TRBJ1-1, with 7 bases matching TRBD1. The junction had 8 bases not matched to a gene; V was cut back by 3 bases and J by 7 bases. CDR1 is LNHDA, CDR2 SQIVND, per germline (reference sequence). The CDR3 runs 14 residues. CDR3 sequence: CASSMRGRLGEAFF. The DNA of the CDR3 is TGTGCCAGTAGTATGAGGGGGCGCTTGGGTGAAGCTTTCTTT.

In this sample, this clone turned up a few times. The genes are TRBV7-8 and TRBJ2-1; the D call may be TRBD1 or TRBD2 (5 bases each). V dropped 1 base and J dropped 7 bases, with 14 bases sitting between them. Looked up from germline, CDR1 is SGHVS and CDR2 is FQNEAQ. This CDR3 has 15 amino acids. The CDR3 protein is CASSLVPGWGNEQFF. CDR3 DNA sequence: TGTGCCAGCAGCTTAGTGCCTGGGTGGGGGAATGAGCAGTTCTTC.

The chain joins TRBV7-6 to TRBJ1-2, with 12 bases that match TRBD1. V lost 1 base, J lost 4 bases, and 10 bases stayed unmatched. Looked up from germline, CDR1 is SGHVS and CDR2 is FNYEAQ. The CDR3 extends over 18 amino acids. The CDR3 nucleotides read TGTGCCAGCAGCTTAGAAGCCGGGACAGGGGGCGCCGGCTATGGCTACACCTTC. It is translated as CASSLEAGTGGAGYGYTF. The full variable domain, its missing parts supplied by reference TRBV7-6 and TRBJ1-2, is GAGVSQSPRYKVTKRGQDVALRCDPISGHVSLYWYRQALGQGPEFLTYFNYEAQQDKSGLPNDRFSAERPEGSISTLTIQRTEQRDSAMYRCASSLEAGTGGAGYGYTFGSGTRLTVV.

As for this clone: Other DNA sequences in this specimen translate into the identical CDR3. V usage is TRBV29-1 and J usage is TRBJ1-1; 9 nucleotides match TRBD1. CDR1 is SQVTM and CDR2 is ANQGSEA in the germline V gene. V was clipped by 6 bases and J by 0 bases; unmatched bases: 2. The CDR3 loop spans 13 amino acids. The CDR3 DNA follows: TGCAGCGTCGGGACAGGGCTGAACACTGAAGCTTTCTTT. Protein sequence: CSVGTGLNTEAFF.

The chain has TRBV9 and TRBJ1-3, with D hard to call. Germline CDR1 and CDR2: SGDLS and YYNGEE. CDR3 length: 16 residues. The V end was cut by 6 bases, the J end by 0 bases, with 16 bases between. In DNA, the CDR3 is TGTGCCAGCACCCACGGCGCAGGATTCTCTGGAAACACCATATATTTT. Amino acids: CASTHGAGFSGNTIYF.

CDR3 region: CAIGTADQPQHF. Here the CDR3 DNA reads TGTGCCATCGGGACCGCCGATCAGCCCCAGCATTTT. The V gene is TRBV28, the J gene TRBJ1-5; D might be TRBD1 (5 bases). Trimming took 10 bases from V and 5 from J, leaving 12 bases between them. Germline V gene data show CDR1 as MDHEN and CDR2 as SYDVKM. This CDR3 is built from 12 residues.

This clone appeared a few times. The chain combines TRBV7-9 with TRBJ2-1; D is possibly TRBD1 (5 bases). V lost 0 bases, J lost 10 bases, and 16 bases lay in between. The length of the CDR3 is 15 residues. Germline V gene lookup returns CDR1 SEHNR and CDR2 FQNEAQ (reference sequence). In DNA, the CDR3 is TGTGCCAGCAGCTTAGCGATGGGTAGGACAAGCGAGCAGTTCTTC. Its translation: CASSLAMGRTSEQFF.

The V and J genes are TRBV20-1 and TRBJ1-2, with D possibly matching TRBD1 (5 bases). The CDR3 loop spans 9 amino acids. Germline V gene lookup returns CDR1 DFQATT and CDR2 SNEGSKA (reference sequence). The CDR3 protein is CIPRGGYTF. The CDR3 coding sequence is TGCATCCCCCGGGGGGGCTACACCTTC.

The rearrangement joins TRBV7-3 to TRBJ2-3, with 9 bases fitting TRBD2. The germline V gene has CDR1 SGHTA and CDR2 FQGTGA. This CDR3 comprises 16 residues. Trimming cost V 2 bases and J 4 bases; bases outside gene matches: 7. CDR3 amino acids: CASSLGAGGPADTQYF. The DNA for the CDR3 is TGTGCCAGCAGCTTAGGGGCGGGAGGGCCTGCAGATACGCAGTATTTT.